The 22 T cell receptor beta chains below were found in one sample sequenced in a study of blood T cell repertoires in COVID-19. The assay was immunoSEQ multiplex PCR, and TCRdb's table has in-frame clones only and misses some. This sample has roughly 280,000 clones, with roughly nine tenths found just once. The specimen sequenced was peripheral blood. All receptors come from a woman aged 45-65 years who had recovered from COVID-19.

This clone was recorded at least ten times. The chain joins TRBV19 to TRBJ1-4, with 7 bases aligning to TRBD1. This CDR3 has 13 residues. In germline, CDR1 is LNHDA, CDR2 SQIVND (reference sequence). V was clipped by 5 bases and J by 11 bases; unmatched bases: 8. Written as DNA, the CDR3 is TGTGCCAGTAGTGTCCCCCCAGGGGGGAAACTGTTTTTT. Translated, it gives CASSVPPGGKLFF.

V usage is TRBV6-5 and J usage is TRBJ2-3; D might be TRBD2 (5 bases). V shed 6 bases and J shed 4 bases, with 14 bases lying between them. CDR3 length: 14 residues. Germline CDR1 MNHEY, CDR2 SVGAGI. The CDR3 here is CASRADPGADTQYF. CDR3 nucleotide sequence: TGTGCCAGCAGAGCGGATCCTGGGGCAGATACGCAGTATTTT.

V gene TRBV9 combines with J gene TRBJ2-2, with 13 bases identical to TRBD2. CDR3 length: 16 residues. CDR1 is SGDLS and CDR2 is YYNGEE in the germline V gene. J gave up 6 bases and V 4 bases, and 6 bases lay outside the gene matches. The CDR3 sequence is CASSSGLAGVAGELFF. The CDR3 region has the DNA TGTGCCAGCAGCTCCGGACTAGCGGGAGTCGCCGGGGAGCTGTTTTTT.

In nucleotides, the CDR3 is TGTGCCATCAGTAATGGACAGGGCATTCAAGAGACCCAGTACTTC. Protein: CAISNGQGIQETQYF. The chain couples TRBV10-3 to TRBJ2-5, with TRBD1 matching 8 bases. Germline V gene sequence: CDR1 ENHRY, CDR2 SYGVKD. The CDR3 consists of 15 residues. Trimming took 5 bases from V and 2 from J; bases not matched to a gene: 7.

The rearrangement uses TRBV28 and TRBJ1-2; 7 bases map to TRBD1. The germline V gene encodes CDR1 MDHEN and CDR2 SYDVKM. With 7 bases clipped from V and 2 bases from J, the junction kept 7 bases outside the gene matches. The CDR3 is made up of 14 amino acids. DNA of the CDR3: TGTGCCAGCACCTACGGGACAGCGAACTATGGCTACACCTTC. Protein: CASTYGTANYGYTF.

This rearrangement joins TRBV7-2 to TRBJ1-1, with D maybe TRBD1 (5 bases). In germline, CDR1 is SGHTA, CDR2 FQGNSA. The CDR3 consists of 15 residues. V dropped 1 base and J dropped 5 bases, with 14 bases sitting between them. The CDR3 region has the DNA TGTGCCAGCAGCTTAGTCGGTCGGAAGGGGACTGAAGCTTTCTTT. It is translated as CASSLVGRKGTEAFF.

This sequence joins TRBV5-1 and TRBJ1-1, with D perhaps matching TRBD1 (6 bases). The CDR3 has 15 residues. Between the trimmed V and J ends, which lost 0 bases and 4 bases, there was a span of 13 bases. The germline CDR1 and CDR2 sequences are SGHRS and YFSETQ. The CDR3 coding sequence is TGCGCCAGCAGCTTGGGAATCGGACAGATCACTGAAGCTTTCTTT. The encoded protein is CASSLGIGQITEAFF.

The rearrangement uses TRBV12-5 and TRBJ2-1; 9 bases agree with TRBD1. From germline, CDR1 is LGHNT and CDR2 FRNRAP. Trimming cost V 3 bases and J 7 bases; bases outside gene matches: 10. CDR3 length: 16 residues. Written as DNA, the CDR3 is TGTGCTAGTGGTTTAGATCTGGACAGGGGACTGAATGAGCAGTTCTTC. This sequence encodes CASGLDLDRGLNEQFF. Full variable domain (missing parts from reference TRBV12-5 and TRBJ2-1): DARVTQTPRHKVTEMGQEVTMRCQPILGHNTVFWYRQTMMQGLELLAYFRNRAPLDDSGMPKDRFSAEMPDATLATLKIQPSEPRDSAVYFCASGLDLDRGLNEQFFGPGTRLTVL.

The chain combines TRBV19 with TRBJ2-7; D unclear. CDR1 LNHDA and CDR2 SQIVND come from the germline V gene (reference sequence). The length of the CDR3 is 13 residues. The V gene lost 2 bases and the J gene lost 5 bases, with 10 bases spanning the gap. CDR3 in amino acids: CASSISTRHEQYF. CDR3 sequence (DNA): TGTGCCAGTAGTATAAGTACGAGGCACGAGCAGTACTTC.

The V and J genes are TRBV27 and TRBJ2-1; TRBD1 might be the D (6 bases). Trimming took 4 bases from V and 7 from J, leaving 20 bases between them. Germline V lookup: CDR1 MNHEY, CDR2 SMNVEV (reference sequence). The CDR3 sequence is 16 residues long. CDR3 coding DNA: TGTGCCAGCAGTTCCGCAACAGGGAATTTCAGGAATGAGCAGTTCTTC. This codes for CASSSATGNFRNEQFF.

The V gene is TRBV6-2 or TRBV6-3, the J gene TRBJ2-1; 10 bases fit TRBD2. Germline CDR1 is MNHEY and CDR2 is SVGEGT. The CDR3 is 16 amino acids. The trim removed 3 bases at V and 6 bases at J, leaving 8 bases unmatched. The CDR3: CASSYGWTSGRNEQFF. In DNA form, the CDR3 reads TGTGCCAGCAGTTATGGGTGGACTAGCGGCCGCAATGAGCAGTTCTTC.

DNA of the CDR3: TGCGCCAGCAGCCGGGAGGGGACACTTAGGGAAGCTTTCTTT. It is translated as CASSREGTLREAFF. The chain has TRBV5-1 and TRBJ1-1, with D perhaps TRBD1 (6 bases). CDR1 is SGHRS and CDR2 is YFSETQ in the germline V gene. Trimming cost V 4 bases and J 8 bases, with 18 bases left between them. This CDR3 has 14 residues.

This clone was observed a single time. In nucleotides, the CDR3 is TGCGCCAGCAGCTTGGTTTATAGCGGGGCTAACAATGAGCAGTTCTTC. Its protein product is CASSLVYSGANNEQFF. The V gene is TRBV5-1, the J gene TRBJ2-1; the match to TRBD2 covers 8 bases. The germline V gene encodes CDR1 SGHRS and CDR2 YFSETQ. The V and J ends lost 0 bases and 5 bases, in that order; junction bases with no gene match: 7. The CDR3 runs to 16 residues.

A single count supports this clone. This chain joins TRBV6-6 and TRBJ1-1; D ambiguous. Trimming left V 2 bases short and J 3 bases short, with 7 bases between. Germline CDR1 is MNHNY and CDR2 is SVGAGI (reference sequence). The CDR3 runs to 13 residues. The CDR3 spells CASSYAAYTEAFF. DNA for the CDR3: TGTGCCAGCAGTTACGCAGCGTACACTGAAGCTTTCTTT.

The chain links TRBV12-3 or TRBV12-4 to TRBJ1-5, with D possibly TRBD1 on 6 matching bases. The CDR3 has 13 amino acids. Trimming took off 2 bases at V and 12 bases at J, with 14 bases between the two ends. CDR3 protein: CASSLQGLSGQHF. The CDR3 nucleotides read TGTGCCAGCAGTTTACAGGGGCTAAGCGGCCAGCATTTT.

V usage is TRBV3-1 (or the pseudogene TRBV3-2) and J usage is TRBJ1-4; D perhaps matches TRBD1 (5 bases). V was shortened by 0 bases and J by 3 bases, with 8 bases between the two germline ends. CDR1 is LGHDT and CDR2 is YNNKEL in the germline V gene (reference sequence). CDR3 length: 15 amino acids. The CDR3 is CASSQEQQANEKLFF. The CDR3 coding sequence is TGTGCCAGCAGCCAAGAGCAACAGGCTAATGAAAAACTGTTTTTT.

This clone was recorded once. This sequence joins TRBV6-6 and TRBJ1-2; a weak D match, TRBD1 (6 bases). Germline V CDR1 and CDR2: MNHNY, SVGAGI (reference sequence). This CDR3 contains 14 residues. V shed 3 bases and J shed 9 bases, with 17 bases lying between them. The CDR3 here is CASSYSGQSRSYTF. DNA for the CDR3: TGTGCCAGCAGTTATTCTGGACAGTCCAGGAGCTACACCTTC.

V gene TRBV28 combines with J gene TRBJ1-2, with D possibly being TRBD1 (5 bases). This CDR3 is built from 15 residues. Trimming left V 3 bases short and J 8 bases short, with 19 bases between. Germline V gene lookup returns CDR1 MDHEN and CDR2 SYDVKM. The CDR3 sequence: CASSLSVRQSHGYTF. CDR3 nucleotide sequence: TGTGCCAGCAGTTTGTCGGTCAGACAGAGCCACGGCTACACCTTC.

As for this clone: The sample holds other DNA sequences that translate to the same CDR3. This sequence joins TRBV7-2 and TRBJ2-7; the match to TRBD1 covers 9 bases. Trimming removed 3 bases from V and 1 base from J; junction bases left unmatched: 4. Germline V gene data show CDR1 as SGHTA and CDR2 as FQGNSA. The CDR3 is 15 amino acids. The CDR3 region is CASSFAGTGSYEQYF. In DNA form, the CDR3 reads TGTGCCAGCAGCTTTGCCGGGACAGGGTCCTACGAGCAGTACTTC.

The genes are TRBV28 and TRBJ1-1; D remains ambiguous. Per the germline V gene, CDR1 is MDHEN and CDR2 is SYDVKM. V gave up 6 bases and J gave up 0 bases, with 5 bases separating them. CDR3 length equals 12 residues. DNA of the CDR3: TGTGCCAGCAGAATTATGAACACTGAAGCTTTCTTT. It encodes CASRIMNTEAFF.

The chain employs TRBV28 and TRBJ1-2; 8 nucleotides match TRBD1. This CDR3 region has 14 residues. Germline-derived CDR1 and CDR2 are MDHEN and SYDVKM. V gave up 6 bases and J gave up 6 bases; unmatched junction bases: 9. The DNA of the CDR3 is TGTGCCAGCAGCCACCCGACAGGGGTGGATGGCTACACCTTC. Translating it yields CASSHPTGVDGYTF.

Concerning this clone itself: A much bigger clone sits one base away, suggesting this may be a read error. This rearrangement joins TRBV5-4 to TRBJ1-4; D gene uncertain. The CDR3 is 14 amino acids. Germline loops: CDR1 SGHNT, CDR2 YYREEE (reference sequence). The V gene lost 3 bases and the J gene lost 0 bases, with 6 bases spanning the gap. The DNA of the CDR3 is TGTGCCAGCAGCTACAGAGCAACTAATGAAAAACTGTTTTTT. Encoded protein: CASSYRATNEKLFF. The whole variable domain, remainder taken from reference TRBV5-4 and TRBJ1-4, is ETGVTQSPTHLIKTRGQQVTLRCSSQSGHNTVSWYQQALGQGPQFIFQYYREEENGRGNFPPRFSGLQFPNYSSELNVNALELDDSALYLCASSYRATNEKLFFGSGTQLSVL.